The sequence of this TCR beta chain was determined in a study of type 1 regulatory T cells. The wider study: An in vitro protocol generated T-allo10, a Tr1-enriched, alloantigen-specific CD4 T cell product.

MiXCR, applied by TCRdb to the reads, yields one record per CDR3 protein. Among about 20,000 distinct CDR3 sequences, approximately 10% were seen once, and the ten largest hold approximately 3%. Relative to its sample, this clonotype is medium-sized. The CDR3 consists of 15 residues. The V gene's germline CDR1 is LGHDT and CDR2 YNNKEL (reference sequence). The V end was cut by 4 bases, the J end by 1 base, with 13 bases between. The chain employs TRBV3-1 and TRBJ2-5, with D maybe TRBD2 (5 bases). The sample taken for sequencing was CD4+ T cells, either the whole sample or a sorted fraction (not recorded which). This TCR was sampled from a human donor in good health. As DNA, the CDR3 is TGTGCCAGCAGCCTCGGCTCCGCGGGCCAAGAGACCCAGTACTTC. It translates to CASSLGSAGQETQYF.